A single sample gave rise to the 14 T cell receptor beta chains below, sequenced in a study of identical twins. TCRdb re-called the 5' RACE reads with MiXCR, one entry per CDR3 protein. Altogether 500,000 or so distinct CDR3 sequences are present, 11% to 15% being singletons, with the ten largest covering around 0.57%. These data are also associated with another study on yellow fever vaccine responses in identical twins.

Specimen: CD4+ T cells sorted from blood. These receptors all come from a woman between 18 and 29 years old in good health.

This clonotype was counted only a few times. Compared with germline, one end of the junction differs, possibly owing to a read error. The V gene is TRBV7-7, the J gene TRBJ2-5; D gene ambiguous. There are 13 residues in the CDR3. Germline CDR1 is SSHAT and CDR2 is FNYEAQ (reference sequence). CDR3 nucleotide sequence: TGTGCTAGCAGCTTAGAAGACGAGAGCCCCCAGTACTTC. It specifies CASSLEDESPQYF.

This chain uses TRBV2 with TRBJ2-7; 14 nucleotides agree with TRBD2. CDR1 and CDR2 from the germline V gene are SNHLY and FYNNEI. The trim removed 7 bases at V and 0 bases at J, leaving 2 bases unmatched. The CDR3 runs to 15 residues. The CDR3: CASNGLAGGSYEQYF. In DNA, the CDR3 is TGTGCCAGCAATGGACTAGCGGGGGGCTCCTACGAGCAGTACTTC.

This clonotype appeared a few times. The rearrangement links TRBV12-3 or TRBV12-4 to TRBJ1-1, with TRBD1 as a possible D gene (5 bases). This CDR3 contains 17 residues. V lost 3 bases and J lost 0, with 17 bases in between. Written as DNA, the CDR3 is TGTGCCAGCAGTTTGGGGGGAGCGTTAAGCATGAACACTGAAGCTTTCTTT. This sequence encodes CASSLGGALSMNTEAFF.

This clonotype was counted only a few times. The chain has TRBV7-3 and TRBJ1-1; 9 nucleotides match TRBD1. The CDR3 sequence is 15 residues long. Germline CDR1 and CDR2: SGHTA and FQGTGA. With V trimmed by 0 bases and J by 6 bases, 5 bases remained unmatched. CDR3 nucleotides: TGTGCCAGCAGCTTAACAGGACAGGGGTCTCCTGAAGCTTTCTTT. Encoded protein: CASSLTGQGSPEAFF.

This clonotype was recorded once. The genes are TRBV7-9 and TRBJ2-3; no reliable D call. The CDR3 contains 14 residues. Germline V gene data show CDR1 as SEHNR and CDR2 as FQNEAQ (reference sequence). V lost 0 bases to trimming and J lost 8 bases, with 12 bases between them. The CDR3 loop reads CASSLATATTTQYF. The CDR3 coding sequence is TGTGCCAGCAGCTTAGCCACAGCTACAACTACGCAGTATTTT.

This clonotype was picked up many times. This chain's CDR3 is CASSPRAGELFF. The CDR3 DNA reads as TGTGCCAGCAGTCCTCGGGCCGGGGAGCTGTTTTTT. This chain uses TRBV12-3 or TRBV12-4 with TRBJ2-2; D is uncertain. There are 12 residues in the CDR3. The V and J ends lost 5 bases and 6 bases respectively, with 7 bases between them.

V gene TRBV11-2 combines with J gene TRBJ2-5; 13 nucleotides match TRBD2. Germline CDR1 reads SGHAT; CDR2 reads FQNNGV. V lost 5 bases and J lost 14; bases outside the gene matches: 5. The CDR3 is 12 residues long. This CDR3 is CASSRLAGGLYF. CDR3 DNA sequence: TGTGCCAGCAGCCGACTAGCGGGAGGCCTCTACTTC.

This sequence joins TRBV6-5 and TRBJ2-5; 9 nucleotides agree with TRBD2. Germline CDR1 and CDR2: MNHEY and SVGAGI. The CDR3 spans 17 residues. Unmatched junction bases numbered 10, after V lost 0 bases and J lost 5 bases. CDR3: CASSYSGRGGREETQYF. The CDR3 bases are TGTGCCAGCAGTTACTCAGGGCGGGGGGGCCGGGAGGAGACCCAGTACTTC.

The table lists this clonotype with many counts. This chain connects TRBV5-1 to TRBJ2-1, with 9 bases matching TRBD2. CDR1 and CDR2 (germline): SGHRS, YFSETQ. This CDR3 comprises 14 residues. J was trimmed by 9 bases and V by 0 bases; bases with no gene match: 4. The CDR3: CASSLEGSGSEQFF. CDR3 nucleotides: TGCGCCAGCAGCTTGGAAGGTAGCGGGAGTGAGCAGTTCTTC.

This clonotype appeared a few times. The V gene is TRBV29-1, the J gene TRBJ1-1; 10 bases agree with TRBD1. The CDR3 consists of 13 residues. Trimming cost V 6 bases and J 3 bases; bases outside gene matches: 4. The germline V gene encodes CDR1 SQVTM and CDR2 ANQGSEA. As DNA, the CDR3 is TGCAGCGTCGACAGGGGGCAAGACACTGAAGCTTTCTTT. It encodes CSVDRGQDTEAFF. The full variable domain, rest sourced from reference TRBV29-1 and TRBJ1-1, is SAVISQKPSRDICQRGTSLTIQCQVDSQVTMMFWYRQQPGQSLTLIATANQGSEATYESGFVIDKFPISRPNLTFSTLTVSNMSPEDSSIYLCSVDRGQDTEAFFGQGTRLTVV.

This clonotype was recorded at least ten times. The rearrangement uses TRBV10-3 and TRBJ2-7, with a weak D call TRBD2 (6 bases). Trimming stripped 2 bases from V and 7 bases from J, with 21 bases between. The CDR3 spans 16 residues. CDR1 and CDR2 from the germline V gene are ENHRY and SYGVKD. This CDR3 reads CAISEPGREFGREQYF. The CDR3, as DNA: TGTGCCATCAGTGAGCCGGGGAGAGAGTTCGGGAGAGAGCAGTACTTC.

V gene TRBV2 combines with J gene TRBJ2-5; 8 nucleotides match TRBD2. Trimming took 2 bases from V and 5 from J; bases not matched to a gene: 16. Germline CDR1 and CDR2: SNHLY and FYNNEI. The CDR3 contains 18 residues. CDR3 nucleotides: TGTGCCAGCAGTGAAATAAATTTACTAGCGGAGCGTCCCGAGACCCAGTACTTC. As protein: CASSEINLLAERPETQYF.

This clonotype turned up a few times. This chain links TRBV10-3 with TRBJ2-3; 10 nucleotides line up with TRBD2. Trimming removed 6 bases from V and 0 bases from J; junction bases left unmatched: 6. Germline assignment: CDR1 ENHRY and CDR2 SYGVKD. The CDR3 runs to 16 residues. The CDR3, as DNA: TGTGCCATCAGAGGGGTAGCGGGAGGAAGCACAGATACGCAGTATTTT. Protein sequence: CAIRGVAGGSTDTQYF.

The chain carries TRBV9 and TRBJ2-1; D is perhaps TRBD2 (6 bases). The CDR3 runs 16 residues. The germline gives CDR1 SGDLS, CDR2 YYNGEE. The V end was cut by 4 bases, the J end by 6 bases, with 20 bases between. DNA of the CDR3: TGTGCCAGCAGCTACTGGGCCGACTCGCGGGGCAATGAGCAGTTCTTC. Translation: CASSYWADSRGNEQFF. Based on the CDR3 plus reference TRBV9 and TRBJ2-1, the full variable domain is DSGVTQTPKHLITATGQRVTLRCSPRSGDLSVYWYQQSLDQGLQFLIQYYNGEERAKGNILERFSAQQFPDLHSELNLSSLELGDSALYFCASSYWADSRGNEQFFGPGTRLTVL.